The present T cell receptor (beta chain) was sequenced within a study of blood T cells in healthy people across ages. General observations from the study: Age brought a roughly linear fall in TCR beta diversity measured per million T cells. Strongly correlated with naive T cell percentage was TCR beta diversity.

The CDR3 length is 13 residues. With 8 bases removed from V and 7 bases from J, the gap between germline ends came to 18 bases. Germline loops: CDR1 LNHNV, CDR2 YYDKDF (reference sequence). Staff drew ten milliliters of peripheral blood from each donor. Through a sample-barcoded 5' primer and a J-beta primer mix, a second PCR was run for about 6 to 11 cycles. Each sample yielded at least 3 million CDR3-containing paired-end reads. TCRdb reprocessed the 5' RACE reads via MiXCR and lists one record per CDR3 protein. The table includes hundreds of thousands of distinct CDR3 sequences, more than 25% detected once. This clonotype was detected ten times or more. Its antigen remains unidentified.

The chain recombines TRBV15 with TRBJ2-7, with D possibly TRBD1 on 6 matching bases. The specimen was blood. This TCR came from a woman aged 80 or over in good health. Here the CDR3 reads CATGRTALGEQYF. CDR3 DNA sequence: TGTGCCACCGGTCGGACAGCGCTCGGGGAGCAGTACTTC.